This T cell receptor beta chain was sequenced during a study of T cells in Graves' hyperthyroidism and ophthalmopathy. Study-wide results and limits: Most thyroid clonotypes with frequency above 0.001 were detected in blood.

The CDR3 extends over 12 amino acids. The ends were cut back, 4 bases at V and 6 bases at J, with 12 bases in the middle. Per germline, CDR1 SQVTM and CDR2 ANQGSEA. Regions amplified from RNA transcripts were the TCR beta CDR3 regions. HTBI primers drove first-round RT-PCR of the TCR CDR3. TCRdb passed the multiplex PCR reads through MiXCR, listing each CDR3 protein once. The table shows more than 350,000 distinct CDR3 sequences, with approximately 14% occurring only once. This clonotype has at least ten counts. Its target is not known. Active moderate-to-severe ophthalmopathy, Clinical Activity Score at least 3, NOSPECS at least 4, under 3 months' duration. Reasons for excluding patients were uncontrolled infection, other autoimmune disease, pregnancy or lactation. Clinical symptoms, serum thyroxine and TRAb, thyroid ultrasound and orbital computed tomography were used for the diagnoses.

Sequenced: blood. The chain has TRBV29-1 and TRBJ1-1; D is unresolved. The TCR originated in a woman in her twenties or thirties with Graves' ophthalmopathy. The CDR3 protein is CSVVYRVSEAFF. The DNA for the CDR3 is TGCAGCGTTGTGTACCGAGTCTCTGAAGCTTTCTTT.